What follows describes a single T cell receptor (beta chain). The antigen is unknown. All patients picked for sequencing had shown, by flow cytometry, an expansion of CD8+CD57+ cells. Severe acquired aplastic anemia was the diagnosis recorded for all patients. Therapy had not been given to patients before blood sampling. This sample stems from a study of CD8+CD57+ T cells in acquired aplastic anemia. Looking at the study overall: DNA recovered from sorted CD4+ and CD8+ cells had a mean of about 3 ug.

CDR3 length equals 15 residues. Germline CDR1 is SEHNR and CDR2 is FQNEAQ (reference sequence). Germline trimming cut 5 bases from V and 4 bases from J; bases unmatched to any gene: 8. Using genomic DNA as the template, TCR beta VDJ and CDR3 profiling was carried out. Via MiXCR, TCRdb re-called the reads, giving one row per CDR3 protein. The profile covers roughly 500,000 distinct CDR3 sequences, with more than 25% appearing a single time and 0.82% taken by the ten largest. Points from the study as a whole: Patients and controls turned out to have twenty-nine CD8+ CDR3 sequences in common.

Material for sequencing was sorted CD4+, CD8+, or CD8+CD57+ T cells (not recorded which) from PBMCs. This sequence originates from a human donor with aplastic anemia. J is TRBJ1-2 and V is TRBV7-9, with 9 bases identical to TRBD1. The CDR3 is CASSNRDRAFYGYTF. CDR3 in DNA: TGTGCCAGCAGCAATCGGGACAGGGCTTTCTATGGCTACACCTTC.